Following are 14 T cell receptor beta chains from one sample sequenced in a study of blood T cell repertoires in COVID-19. Data came from immunoSEQ multiplex PCR; TCRdb stores just in-frame clones and leaves some out. In the table there are about 160,000 clones, around four fifths of which are singletons. The specimen sequenced was peripheral blood. These TCRs come from an elderly woman with acute or convalescent COVID-19.

Comment on this clone: Other DNA sequences in the same sample also yield this CDR3. This chain connects TRBV7-9 to TRBJ2-1; D is undetermined. Germline V gives CDR1 SEHNR, CDR2 FQNEAQ (reference sequence). V shed 2 bases and J shed 7 bases, with 3 bases lying between them. The CDR3 consists of 11 residues. Here the CDR3 reads CASSLINEQFF. The CDR3 nucleotides read TGTGCCAGCAGCTTAATAAATGAGCAGTTCTTC.

This chain links TRBV10-3 with TRBJ2-5; 7 positions agree with TRBD2. CDR3 length: 14 amino acids. V shed 2 bases and J 6 bases; nucleotides not matched to a gene: 6. Germline CDR1 and CDR2: ENHRY and SYGVKD. The CDR3 sequence: CAISESGAQQTQYF. CDR3 in DNA: TGTGCCATCAGTGAGAGCGGGGCACAACAGACCCAGTACTTC.

This clone was found once. The chain uses TRBV5-1 and TRBJ1-1; the D gene is possibly TRBD1 (6 bases). Trimming stripped 4 bases from V and 2 bases from J, with 15 bases between. The CDR3 sequence is 15 residues long. Germline values: CDR1 SGHRS, CDR2 YFSETQ. Here the CDR3 DNA reads TGCGCCAGCAGCCCGGAGTTACAGGGTAACACTGAAGCTTTCTTT. Translating it yields CASSPELQGNTEAFF.

This clone appeared many times. The rearrangement links TRBV6-1 to TRBJ2-6; 11 nucleotides align to TRBD2. V shed 6 bases and J 0 bases; nucleotides not matched to a gene: 16. Per germline, CDR1 MNHNS and CDR2 SASEGT. The CDR3 consists of 21 residues. The CDR3 DNA sequence: TGTGCCAGCAGAGAATCAGGACTAGCGGGTGCCCTAAGCTCTGGGGCCAACGTCCTGACTTTC. Translated, it gives CASRESGLAGALSSGANVLTF.

A few counts support this clone. The V gene is TRBV30, the J gene TRBJ1-6; TRBD1 agrees at 7 bases. Trimming took 6 bases from V and 3 from J; bases not matched to a gene: 5. Germline-derived CDR1 and CDR2 are GTSNPN and SVGIG (reference sequence). This CDR3 is 14 amino acids long. The CDR3 loop reads CACRRGLYNSPLHF. The CDR3 DNA reads TGTGCCTGTCGAAGGGGGCTCTATAATTCACCCCTCCACTTT.

The table lists this clone with a few counts. The rearrangement links TRBV5-4 to TRBJ1-2; TRBD1 aligns across 9 bases. Germline loops: CDR1 SGHNT, CDR2 YYREEE (reference sequence). With V trimmed by 4 bases and J by 4 bases, 8 bases remained unmatched. This CDR3 contains 15 residues. The CDR3 DNA is TGTGCCAGCAGCCTTAAGGGACAGGGAGTCTATGGCTACACCTTC. Translation gives CASSLKGQGVYGYTF.

This clone was seen only a few times. The V gene is TRBV2, the J gene TRBJ2-3; 13 bases map to TRBD2. CDR3 length: 15 residues. Germline V gene sequence: CDR1 SNHLY, CDR2 FYNNEI. Losses at the gene ends were 6 bases for V and 4 bases for J; bases not matched to a gene: 4. The CDR3 spells CASSETSGGSDTQYF. In nucleotides, the CDR3 is TGTGCCAGCAGCGAGACTAGCGGGGGGTCAGATACGCAGTATTTT.

This chain joins TRBV7-9 and TRBJ2-1; the match to TRBD2 covers 7 bases. The ends lost 5 bases at V and 1 base at J; junction bases unmatched: 5. Germline lookup yields CDR1 SEHNR and CDR2 FQNEAQ (reference sequence). This CDR3 contains 15 residues. In DNA form, the CDR3 reads TGTGCCAGCAGCCTTAGCGGGCTTTCCTACAATGAGCAGTTCTTC. This translates into CASSLSGLSYNEQFF.

V usage is TRBV5-6 and J usage is TRBJ2-1, with D maybe TRBD2 (6 bases). CDR1 is SGHDT, CDR2 YYEEEE, per germline. Trimming removed 6 bases from V and 9 bases from J, with 16 bases in between. The CDR3 spans 13 residues. The CDR3 DNA reads as TGTGCCAGCAACCCCCGGGACTCCATTGAGCAGTTCTTC. This gives the protein CASNPRDSIEQFF.

The rearrangement links TRBV29-1 to TRBJ2-7, with 7 positions matching TRBD1. The CDR3 runs to 14 residues. Germline V CDR1 and CDR2: SQVTM, ANQGSEA. The ends lost 4 bases at V and 1 base at J; junction bases unmatched: 7. CDR3 sequence (DNA): TGCAGCGTTGTTTGGACAGGCCCTTCCTACGAGCAGTACTTC. Translation gives CSVVWTGPSYEQYF.

V gene TRBV18 combines with J gene TRBJ2-7, with TRBD2 as a possible D gene (6 bases). Between the trimmed V and J ends, which lost 3 bases and 5 bases, there was a span of 14 bases. The CDR3 is 14 residues long. The germline CDR1 and CDR2 sequences are KGHSH and LQKENI. CDR3 protein: CASSPGGSGNEQYF. CDR3 nucleotides: TGTGCCAGCTCACCGGGGGGATCTGGAAACGAGCAGTACTTC.

V usage is TRBV27 and J usage is TRBJ1-2; 7 bases line up with TRBD1. The CDR3 sequence is 14 residues long. Trimming at V came to 3 bases and at J to 2 bases, leaving 3 bases not matched to a gene. Per the germline V gene, CDR1 is MNHEY and CDR2 is SMNVEV (reference sequence). The CDR3 coding sequence is TGTGCCAGCAGTTTGATACAGGGGAACTATGGCTACACCTTC. This sequence encodes CASSLIQGNYGYTF.

The genes are TRBV19 and TRBJ2-7; maybe TRBD2 (5 bases). Germline CDR1 and CDR2: LNHDA and SQIVND (reference sequence). Trimming cost V 6 bases and J 0 bases, with 12 bases left between them. This CDR3 is 14 amino acids long. CDR3 in amino acids: CASSLDFYSYEQYF. CDR3 coding DNA: TGTGCCAGTAGCCTGGACTTCTACTCCTACGAGCAGTACTTC. The whole variable domain, remainder taken from reference TRBV19 and TRBJ2-7, is DGGITQSPKYLFRKEGQNVTLSCEQNLNHDAMYWYRQDPGQGLRLIYYSQIVNDFQKGDIAEGYSVSREKKESFPLTVTSAQKNPTAFYLCASSLDFYSYEQYFGPGTRLTVT.

The V call is TRBV7-9, the J call TRBJ2-4; TRBD2 might be the D (5 bases). The germline CDR1 and CDR2 sequences are SEHNR and FQNEAQ (reference sequence). Trimming pared 3 bases from V and 6 bases from J, leaving 15 bases between. This CDR3 has 15 amino acids. The CDR3 nucleotides read TGTGCCAGCAGCTTCCTATTGGGTGAGGGAAACATTCAGTACTTC. Its translation is CASSFLLGEGNIQYF.